Described below is a single T cell receptor (beta chain) sequence and its context. Antigen specificity is unknown. Uncontrolled infections, pregnancy, lactation or other autoimmune diseases led to patient exclusion. Reliance was placed on clinical symptoms, serum thyroxine, TRAb, thyroid ultrasound and orbital computed tomography for diagnosis. Unmatched junction bases numbered 13, after V lost 7 bases and J lost 5 bases. The CDR3 is 15 residues long. Germline CDR1 reads MDHEN; CDR2 reads SYDVKM. For repertoire sequencing, the TCR beta CDR3 regions were amplified from RNA transcripts. HTBI primers were used in a first-round RT-PCR, which preceded a second-round multiplex PCR. Each CDR3 protein is one row after TCRdb ran MiXCR on the multiplex PCR reads. The sample shows over a million distinct CDR3 sequences, about 35% of them seen only once. These data belong to a study of Graves' ophthalmopathy and Graves' hyperthyroidism. Findings and limits, study-wide: Ophthalmopathy progression cases were predicted by the model with roughly 71% sensitivity and 72.22% specificity.

This chain joins TRBV28 and TRBJ2-7, with TRBD1 matching 8 bases. Material: peripheral blood or thyroid tissue (not recorded which). This TCR was sampled from an adult man with Graves' hyperthyroidism. CDR3: CASTSQDRVYHEQYF. Here the CDR3 DNA reads TGTGCCAGCACTTCTCAGGACAGGGTTTACCACGAGCAGTACTTC.